This TCR beta chain was identified in a study of cytomegalovirus exposure and HLA in healthy donors. Overall study: Early release data held 85 million to 95 million unique TCRs from HLA-typed donors. General study points: From TCR beta sequences, most subjects' HLA-A and HLA-B alleles were reportedly predicted accurately.

The CDR3 length is 17 residues. The V gene lost 2 bases and the J gene lost 1 base, with 13 bases spanning the gap. CDR1 and CDR2 (germline): SGHRS, YFSETQ. This clone showed up just once. What it recognizes is unknown. PCR used 60 Vbeta primers and 13 Jbeta primers. Measured with immunoSEQ multiplex PCR; TCRdb has only the in-frame clones, and not every one. The sample carries roughly 140,000 clones, 70% to 85% recorded once. V gene TRBV5-1 combines with J gene TRBJ2-6, with D possibly being TRBD2 (5 bases). The sample taken for sequencing was PBMCs. The clonotype originates from a male donor in good health and CMV-seronegative. The CDR3 DNA is TGCGCCAGCAGCTTTGAGGGAGTTGTGTCTGGGGCCAACGTCCTGACTTTC. Encoded protein: CASSFEGVVSGANVLTF.